Listed here are 14 T cell receptor beta chains from one sample, sequenced in a study of shared clonotypes between healthy human individuals. TCRdb keeps only in-frame clones here, not all; method: immunoSEQ multiplex PCR. The repertoire consists of hundreds of thousands of clones, with roughly three quarters occurring once and the leading ten covering roughly 13%. Sequencing was performed on PBMCs. The receptors shown here come from a woman in her 40s in good health. Some clones in this sample may be carry-over from other donors' samples.

V is TRBV10-3 and J is TRBJ2-5; possibly TRBD1 for D (5 bases). This CDR3 comprises 13 residues. V gave up 6 bases and J gave up 1 base, with 9 bases separating them. CDR1 ENHRY and CDR2 SYGVKD come from the germline V gene. The CDR3 DNA follows: TGTGCCATCAGCCGACAGATCCAAGAGACCCAGTACTTC. Its translation is CAISRQIQETQYF.

There are many counts of this clone. The V gene is TRBV28, the J gene TRBJ1-1, with 7 nucleotides matching TRBD1. The CDR3 extends over 13 amino acids. V gave up 5 bases and J gave up 7 bases; unmatched junction bases: 7. CDR1 is MDHEN, CDR2 SYDVKM, per germline. CDR3 nucleotides: TGTGCCAGCAGTCTCATTAACAGGGGTGAAGCTTTCTTT. Protein product: CASSLINRGEAFF.

The genes are TRBV10-3 and TRBJ1-4, with a weak D call TRBD1 (5 bases). The CDR3 contains 13 residues. V lost 10 bases and J 8 bases, leaving 17 bases between the germline ends. The germline CDR1 and CDR2 sequences are ENHRY and SYGVKD. The CDR3 loop is CASRRDPKEKLFF. CDR3 bases: TGTGCCAGCAGACGGGACCCGAAGGAAAAACTGTTTTTT.

The chain has TRBV9 and TRBJ1-2; D remains ambiguous. V was shortened by 0 bases and J by 7 bases, with 16 bases between the two germline ends. Germline loops: CDR1 SGDLS, CDR2 YYNGEE. The CDR3 is made up of 15 amino acids. CDR3 protein: CASSVASWQLGGYTF. CDR3 bases: TGTGCCAGCAGCGTAGCTTCGTGGCAGCTCGGTGGCTACACCTTC.

The V gene is TRBV10-3, the J gene TRBJ1-4; tentative D call: TRBD1 (6 bases). The V end was cut by 3 bases, the J end by 7 bases, with 12 bases between. This CDR3 has 14 residues. Germline CDR1 is ENHRY and CDR2 is SYGVKD. CDR3 DNA sequence: TGTGCCATCAGTGATGGGGGCGGGAGTGAAAAACTGTTTTTT. Protein sequence: CAISDGGGSEKLFF.

This clone was observed once. The chain joins TRBV6-6 to TRBJ1-1; D may be TRBD1 (6 bases). Germline V lookup: CDR1 MNHNY, CDR2 SVGAGI (reference sequence). CDR3 length equals 12 residues. Trimming removed 7 bases from V and 5 bases from J, with 11 bases in between. CDR3 loop: CASTKGGTEAFF. The CDR3 DNA is TGTGCCAGCACCAAAGGGGGAACTGAAGCTTTCTTT.

The rearrangement joins TRBV7-6 to TRBJ2-1; 14 bases fit TRBD2. CDR3 length equals 14 residues. Looked up from germline, CDR1 is SGHVS and CDR2 is FNYEAQ. V shed 7 bases and J 7 bases; nucleotides not matched to a gene: 3. The CDR3 nucleotides are TGTGCCAGCATTGGGACTAGCGGGAGAAATGAGCAGTTCTTC. It yields the protein CASIGTSGRNEQFF. The full variable domain, completed using reference TRBV7-6 and TRBJ2-1, is GAGVSQSPRYKVTKRGQDVALRCDPISGHVSLYWYRQALGQGPEFLTYFNYEAQQDKSGLPNDRFSAERPEGSISTLTIQRTEQRDSAMYRCASIGTSGRNEQFFGPGTRLTVL.

This clone is a singleton in its sample. This sequence joins TRBV5-1 and TRBJ2-5; D possibly corresponds to TRBD1 (5 bases). Trimming took off 2 bases at V and 3 bases at J, with 11 bases between the two ends. The germline V gene encodes CDR1 SGHRS and CDR2 YFSETQ. The CDR3 has 14 amino acids. CDR3 amino acids: CASSLGAEKETQYF. The CDR3 DNA reads TGCGCCAGCAGCTTAGGGGCAGAGAAAGAGACCCAGTACTTC.

This clone has more than one count but fewer than ten. The chain joins TRBV19 to TRBJ2-1; 9 bases match TRBD2. CDR3 size: 19 residues. The V gene end was trimmed by 3 bases and the J gene end by 0 bases; junction bases not matched to a gene: 12. Germline CDR1 reads LNHDA; CDR2 reads SQIVND (reference sequence). CDR3 coding DNA: TGTGCCAGTAGTATGGCCCCCCTAGCGGGAATGAGCTCCTACAATGAGCAGTTCTTC. Its translation: CASSMAPLAGMSSYNEQFF. Drawing the rest from reference TRBV19 and TRBJ2-1, the complete variable domain is DGGITQSPKYLFRKEGQNVTLSCEQNLNHDAMYWYRQDPGQGLRLIYYSQIVNDFQKGDIAEGYSVSREKKESFPLTVTSAQKNPTAFYLCASSMAPLAGMSSYNEQFFGPGTRLTVL.

This clone was seen a handful of times. This sequence is one base from a far larger clone and is likely a read error. The same CDR3 arises from other DNA sequences in this sample as well. The chain has TRBV6-1 and TRBJ1-1; the D gene is possibly TRBD1 (5 bases). Germline CDR1 and CDR2: MNHNS and SASEGT. CDR3 length: 14 residues. The CDR3 is CASSEVTGVAEAFF. The CDR3 bases are TGTGCCAGCAGTGAAGTGACGGGGGTAGCTGAAGCCTTCTTT.

Regarding this clone: Other nucleotide sequences in the sample specify the same CDR3. The chain combines TRBV30 with TRBJ1-6; a possible D gene is TRBD1 (6 bases). V was cut by 3 bases and J by 10 bases, with 13 bases left in between. The CDR3 spans 13 residues. In germline, CDR1 is GTSNPN, CDR2 SVGIG (reference sequence). CDR3 sequence (DNA): TGTGCCTGGAGGGGCGGGGGGCAGTCACCCCTCCACTTT. This encodes CAWRGGGQSPLHF.

The chain employs TRBV6-1 and TRBJ1-2; no firm D call. Per germline, CDR1 MNHNS and CDR2 SASEGT. Trimming shortened V by 1 base and J by 0 bases, and 9 bases separated the two germline ends. This CDR3 has 15 residues. In DNA form, the CDR3 reads TGTGCCAGCAGTGAAGGTGGCAGTTCTAACTATGGCTACACCTTC. Its translation is CASSEGGSSNYGYTF.

The gene calls are TRBV19 and TRBJ1-5, with 10 nucleotides matching TRBD1. V shed 5 bases and J 2 bases; nucleotides not matched to a gene: 3. The CDR3 length is 15 residues. Germline values: CDR1 LNHDA, CDR2 SQIVND (reference sequence). CDR3 DNA: TGTGCCAGTAGTGGGGACAGGGGAGGCAATCAGCCCCAGCATTTT. As protein: CASSGDRGGNQPQHF.

In its sample, this clone was seen a few times. The chain joins TRBV5-1 to TRBJ1-2; 8 bases are a match to TRBD1. Germline CDR1 SGHRS, CDR2 YFSETQ. The CDR3 contains 15 residues. The V gene end was trimmed by 0 bases and the J gene end by 5 bases; junction bases not matched to a gene: 6. CDR3 protein: CASSLDRTGIYGYTF. In DNA, the CDR3 is TGCGCCAGCAGCTTGGATAGGACAGGGATATATGGCTACACCTTC.